This TCR beta chain appears in the sequencing data of a study of T-cell memory formation after mild COVID-19. V was shortened by 6 bases and J by 2 bases, with 11 bases between the two germline ends. Germline V gives CDR1 SEHNR, CDR2 FQNEAQ (reference sequence). The CDR3 contains 13 residues. From the 5' RACE reads, TCRdb called clonotypes with MiXCR, one entry per CDR3 protein. The sample has fewer than 140,000 distinct CDR3 sequences, around 12% seen once. This clonotype was recorded a few times. This receptor was obtained from an adult woman who had mild COVID-19 (a few samples of this study predate the infection). Cell type and time point are not known. The chain links TRBV7-9 to TRBJ2-7; no clear D. Input material: PBMCs or a T cell subset sorted from them (not recorded which). The CDR3 loop is CASSPPATYEQYF. The CDR3 DNA is TGTGCCAGCAGTCCTCCGGCGACCTACGAGCAGTACTTC.